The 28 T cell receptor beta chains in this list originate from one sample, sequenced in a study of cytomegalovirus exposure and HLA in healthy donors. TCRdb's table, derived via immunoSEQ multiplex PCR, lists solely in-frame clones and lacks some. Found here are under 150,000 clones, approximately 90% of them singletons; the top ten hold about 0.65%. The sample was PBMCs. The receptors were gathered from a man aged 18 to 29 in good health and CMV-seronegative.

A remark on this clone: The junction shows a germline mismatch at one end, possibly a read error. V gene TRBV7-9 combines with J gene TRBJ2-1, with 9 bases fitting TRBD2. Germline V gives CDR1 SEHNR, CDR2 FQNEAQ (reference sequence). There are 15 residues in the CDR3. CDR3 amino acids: CASSIAGADYNEQFF. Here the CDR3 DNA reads TGTGCCAGCAGCATAGCGGGAGCGGACTACAATGAGCAGTTCTTC.

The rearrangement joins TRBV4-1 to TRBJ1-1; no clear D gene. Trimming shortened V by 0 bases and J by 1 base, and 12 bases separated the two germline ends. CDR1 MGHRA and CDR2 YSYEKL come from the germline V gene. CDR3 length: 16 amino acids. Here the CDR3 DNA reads TGCGCCAGCAGCCAAGAAGGAATGGGCCAGAACACTGAAGCTTTCTTT. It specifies CASSQEGMGQNTEAFF.

CDR3 coding DNA: TGTGCCAGCACCCGGGGGGAGAGAAATCAGCCCCAGCATTTT. This sequence encodes CASTRGERNQPQHF. The chain combines TRBV5-8 with TRBJ1-5; possible D gene TRBD1, 5 bases. This CDR3 region has 14 residues. Per the germline V gene, CDR1 is SGHTS and CDR2 is YDEGEE. V was cut by 6 bases and J by 4 bases, with 14 bases left in between. The full variable domain, in which reference TRBV5-8 and TRBJ1-5 provide the parts outside the CDR3, is EAGVTQSPTHLIKTRGQQATLRCSPISGHTSVYWYQQALGLGLQFLLWYDEGEERNRGNFPPRFSGRQFPNYSSELNVNALELEDSALYLCASTRGERNQPQHFGDGTRLSIL.

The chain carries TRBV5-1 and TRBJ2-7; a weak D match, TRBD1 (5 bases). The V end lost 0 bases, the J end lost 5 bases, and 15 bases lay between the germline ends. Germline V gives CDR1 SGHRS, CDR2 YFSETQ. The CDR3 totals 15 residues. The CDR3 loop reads CASSLVGPKGDEQYF. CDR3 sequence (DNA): TGCGCCAGCAGCTTGGTCGGGCCTAAAGGGGACGAGCAGTACTTC.

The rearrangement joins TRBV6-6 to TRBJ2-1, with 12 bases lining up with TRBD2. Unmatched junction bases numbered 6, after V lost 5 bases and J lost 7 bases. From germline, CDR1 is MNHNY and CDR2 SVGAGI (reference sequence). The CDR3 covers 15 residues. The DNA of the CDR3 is TGTGCCAGCAGTCCCCGAACTAGCGGGGGGAATGAGCAGTTCTTC. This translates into CASSPRTSGGNEQFF.

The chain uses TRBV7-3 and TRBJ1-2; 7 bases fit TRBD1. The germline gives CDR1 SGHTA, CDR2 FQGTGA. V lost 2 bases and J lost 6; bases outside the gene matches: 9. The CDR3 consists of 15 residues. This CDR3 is CASSLGRDSIDGYTF. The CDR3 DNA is TGTGCCAGCAGCTTAGGGCGGGACAGTATCGATGGCTACACCTTC.

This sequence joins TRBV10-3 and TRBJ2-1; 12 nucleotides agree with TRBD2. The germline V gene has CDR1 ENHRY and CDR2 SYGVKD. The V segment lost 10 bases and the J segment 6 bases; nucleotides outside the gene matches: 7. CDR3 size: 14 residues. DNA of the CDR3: TGTGCCACCAGACTAGCGGGAGAATCCAATGAGCAGTTCTTC. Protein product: CATRLAGESNEQFF.

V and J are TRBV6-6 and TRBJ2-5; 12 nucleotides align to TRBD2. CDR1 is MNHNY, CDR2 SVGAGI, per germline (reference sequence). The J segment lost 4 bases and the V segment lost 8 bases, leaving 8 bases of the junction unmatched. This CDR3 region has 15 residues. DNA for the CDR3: TGTGCCAGCGGTCGACTAGCGGGAGTGGGAGAGACCCAGTACTTC. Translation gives CASGRLAGVGETQYF.

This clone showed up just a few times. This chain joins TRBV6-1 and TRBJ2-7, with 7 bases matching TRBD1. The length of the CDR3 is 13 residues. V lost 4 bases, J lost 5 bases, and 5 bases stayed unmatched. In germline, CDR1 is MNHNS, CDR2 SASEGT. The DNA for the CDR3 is TGTGCCAGCAGTGCGACAGGGTACCACGAGCAGTACTTC. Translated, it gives CASSATGYHEQYF.

CDR3 loop: CASSDSGGGRTYEQYV. In nucleotides, the CDR3 is TGTGCCAGCAGTGATTCAGGCGGAGGGCGGACCTACGAGCAGTACGTC. The genes are TRBV6-1 and TRBJ2-7; TRBD2 might be the D (6 bases). From germline, CDR1 is MNHNS and CDR2 SASEGT. CDR3 length: 16 amino acids. Deletions cut 3 bases from V and 2 bases from J, with 17 bases between.

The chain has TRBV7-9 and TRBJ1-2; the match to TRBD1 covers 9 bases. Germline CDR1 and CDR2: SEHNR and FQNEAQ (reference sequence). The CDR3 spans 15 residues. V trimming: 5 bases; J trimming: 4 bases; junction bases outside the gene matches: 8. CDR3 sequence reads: CASSGAGTGTYGYTF. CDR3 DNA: TGTGCCAGCAGCGGAGCTGGGACAGGGACCTATGGCTACACCTTC. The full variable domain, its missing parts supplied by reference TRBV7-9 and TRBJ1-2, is DTGVSQNPRHKITKRGQNVTFRCDPISEHNRLYWYRQTLGQGPEFLTYFQNEAQLEKSRLLSDRFSAERPKGSFSTLEIQRTEQGDSAMYLCASSGAGTGTYGYTFGSGTRLTVV.

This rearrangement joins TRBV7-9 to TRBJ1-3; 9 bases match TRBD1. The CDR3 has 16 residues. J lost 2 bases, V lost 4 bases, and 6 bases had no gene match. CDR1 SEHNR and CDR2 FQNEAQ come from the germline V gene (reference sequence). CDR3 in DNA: TGTGCCAGCAGCTCATGGACAGGGGTCACTGGAAACACCATATATTTT. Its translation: CASSSWTGVTGNTIYF.

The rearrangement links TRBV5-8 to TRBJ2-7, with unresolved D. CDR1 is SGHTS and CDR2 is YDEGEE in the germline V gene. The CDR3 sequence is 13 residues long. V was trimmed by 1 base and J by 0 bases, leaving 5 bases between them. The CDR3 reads CASSLSLSYEQYF. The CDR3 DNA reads TGTGCCAGCAGCTTGAGCCTCTCCTACGAGCAGTACTTC.

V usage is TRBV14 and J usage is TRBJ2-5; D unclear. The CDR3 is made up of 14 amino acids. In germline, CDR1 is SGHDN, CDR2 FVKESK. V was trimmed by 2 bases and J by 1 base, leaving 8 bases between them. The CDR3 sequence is CASSQNIRQETQYF. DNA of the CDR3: TGTGCCAGCAGCCAAAATATTCGCCAAGAGACCCAGTACTTC.

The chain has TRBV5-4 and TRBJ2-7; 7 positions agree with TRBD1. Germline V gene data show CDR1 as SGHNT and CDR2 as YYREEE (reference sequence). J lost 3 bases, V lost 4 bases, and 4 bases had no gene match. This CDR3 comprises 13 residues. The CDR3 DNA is TGTGCCAGCAGCCAGGGACAGCTCTACGAGCAGTACTTC. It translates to CASSQGQLYEQYF.

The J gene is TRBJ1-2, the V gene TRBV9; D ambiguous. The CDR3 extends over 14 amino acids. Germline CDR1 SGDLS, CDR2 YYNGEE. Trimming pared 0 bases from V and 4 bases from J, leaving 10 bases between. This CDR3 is CASSVGPPGYGYTF. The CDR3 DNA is TGTGCCAGCAGCGTAGGCCCCCCCGGCTATGGCTACACCTTC.

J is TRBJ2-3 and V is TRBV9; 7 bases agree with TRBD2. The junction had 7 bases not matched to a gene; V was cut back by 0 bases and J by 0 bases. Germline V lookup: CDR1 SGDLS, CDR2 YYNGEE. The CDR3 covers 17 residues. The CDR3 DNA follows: TGTGCCAGCAGCGTAGCTACGGGGGGATTCAGCACAGATACGCAGTATTTT. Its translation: CASSVATGGFSTDTQYF.

The CDR3 here is CASSPPGGGAYNEQFF. The CDR3 region has the DNA TGTGCCAGCAGCCCCCCGGGAGGGGGGGCCTACAATGAGCAGTTCTTC. The chain recombines TRBV7-9 with TRBJ2-1; TRBD2 agrees at 8 bases. CDR3 size: 16 residues. V was pared by 5 bases and J by 2 bases, with 8 bases of the junction left unmatched. Per germline, CDR1 SEHNR and CDR2 FQNEAQ (reference sequence).

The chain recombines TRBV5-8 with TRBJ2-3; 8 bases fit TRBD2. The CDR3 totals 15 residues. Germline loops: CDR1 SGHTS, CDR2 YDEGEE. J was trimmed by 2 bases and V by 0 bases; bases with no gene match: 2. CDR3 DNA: TGTGCCAGCAGCTTGGGGACTAGCATCACAGATACGCAGTATTTT. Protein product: CASSLGTSITDTQYF.

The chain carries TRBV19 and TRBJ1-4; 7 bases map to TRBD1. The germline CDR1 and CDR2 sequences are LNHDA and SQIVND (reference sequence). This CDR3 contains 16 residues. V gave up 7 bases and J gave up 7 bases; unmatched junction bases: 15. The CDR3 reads CASTPRLGGGREKLFF. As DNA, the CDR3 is TGTGCCAGTACCCCTCGATTAGGGGGCGGGCGTGAAAAACTGTTTTTT. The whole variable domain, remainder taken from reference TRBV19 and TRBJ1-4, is DGGITQSPKYLFRKEGQNVTLSCEQNLNHDAMYWYRQDPGQGLRLIYYSQIVNDFQKGDIAEGYSVSREKKESFPLTVTSAQKNPTAFYLCASTPRLGGGREKLFFGSGTQLSVL.

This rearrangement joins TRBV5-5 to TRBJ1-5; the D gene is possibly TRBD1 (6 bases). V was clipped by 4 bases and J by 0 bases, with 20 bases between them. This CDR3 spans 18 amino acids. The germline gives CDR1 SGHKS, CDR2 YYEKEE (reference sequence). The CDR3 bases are TGTGCCAGCAGCCCCCGACGCGGGGGCCCTGATAGCAATCAGCCCCAGCATTTT. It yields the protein CASSPRRGGPDSNQPQHF. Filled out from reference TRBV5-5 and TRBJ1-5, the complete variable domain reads DAGVTQSPTHLIKTRGQQVTLRCSPISGHKSVSWYQQVLGQGPQFIFQYYEKEERGRGNFPDRFSARQFPNYSSELNVNALLLGDSALYLCASSPRRGGPDSNQPQHFGDGTRLSIL.

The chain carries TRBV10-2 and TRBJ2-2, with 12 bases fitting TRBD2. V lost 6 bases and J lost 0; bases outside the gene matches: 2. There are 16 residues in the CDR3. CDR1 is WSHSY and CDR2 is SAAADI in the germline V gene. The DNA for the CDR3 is TGCGCCAGCAGACTAGCGGGGGGCGCGAACACCGGGGAGCTGTTTTTT. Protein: CASRLAGGANTGELFF.

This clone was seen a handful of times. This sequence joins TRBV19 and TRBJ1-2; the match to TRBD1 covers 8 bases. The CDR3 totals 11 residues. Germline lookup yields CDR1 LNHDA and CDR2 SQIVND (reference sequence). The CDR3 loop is CGCGQGYGYTF. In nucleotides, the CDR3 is TGTGGGTGTGGACAGGGTTATGGCTACACCTTC.

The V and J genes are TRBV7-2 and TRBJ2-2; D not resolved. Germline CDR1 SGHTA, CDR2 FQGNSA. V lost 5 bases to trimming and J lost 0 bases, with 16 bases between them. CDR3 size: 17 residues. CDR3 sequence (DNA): TGTGCCAGCAGCCACCTGCCAGTGCTCGCGAACACCGGGGAGCTGTTTTTT. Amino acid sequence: CASSHLPVLANTGELFF.

The CDR3: CASSITGSEQYF. Written as DNA, the CDR3 is TGTGCCAGTAGTATTACAGGCTCCGAGCAGTACTTC. The chain links TRBV19 to TRBJ2-7; TRBD1 might be the D (5 bases). This CDR3 is 12 amino acids long. The V end lost 3 bases, the J end lost 6 bases, and 9 bases lay between the germline ends. Germline V gene sequence: CDR1 LNHDA, CDR2 SQIVND (reference sequence).

The CDR3 DNA reads TGTGCCTGGAGTACTAGCGGGGGGTTTACCCAGTACTTC. It yields the protein CAWSTSGGFTQYF. The chain combines TRBV30 with TRBJ2-5; 12 positions match TRBD2. The V and J ends lost 2 bases and 8 bases, in that order; junction bases with no gene match: 3. The CDR3 spans 13 residues. CDR1 is GTSNPN, CDR2 SVGIG, per germline (reference sequence).

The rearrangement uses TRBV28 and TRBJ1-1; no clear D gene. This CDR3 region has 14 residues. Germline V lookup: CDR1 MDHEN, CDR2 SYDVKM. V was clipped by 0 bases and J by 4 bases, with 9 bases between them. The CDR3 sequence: CASSLWSYGTEAFF. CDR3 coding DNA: TGTGCCAGCAGTTTATGGAGCTACGGCACTGAAGCTTTCTTT.

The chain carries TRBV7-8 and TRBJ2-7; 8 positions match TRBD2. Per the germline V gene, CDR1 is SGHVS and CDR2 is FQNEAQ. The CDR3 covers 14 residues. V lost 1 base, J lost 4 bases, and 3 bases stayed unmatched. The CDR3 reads CASSLGGGKYEQYF. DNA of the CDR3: TGTGCCAGCAGCTTAGGCGGGGGGAAGTACGAGCAGTACTTC.